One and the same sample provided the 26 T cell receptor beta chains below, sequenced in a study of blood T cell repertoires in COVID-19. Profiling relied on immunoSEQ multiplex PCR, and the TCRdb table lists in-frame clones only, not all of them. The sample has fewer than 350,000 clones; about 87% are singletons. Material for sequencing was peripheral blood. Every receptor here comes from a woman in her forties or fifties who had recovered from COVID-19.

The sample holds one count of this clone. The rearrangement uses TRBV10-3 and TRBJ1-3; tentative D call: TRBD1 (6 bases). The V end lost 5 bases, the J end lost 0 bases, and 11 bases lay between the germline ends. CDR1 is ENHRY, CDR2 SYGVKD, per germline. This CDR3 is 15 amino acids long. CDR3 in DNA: TGTGCCATCAGTAAGGACAGAAGCTCTGGAAACACCATATATTTT. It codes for CAISKDRSSGNTIYF.

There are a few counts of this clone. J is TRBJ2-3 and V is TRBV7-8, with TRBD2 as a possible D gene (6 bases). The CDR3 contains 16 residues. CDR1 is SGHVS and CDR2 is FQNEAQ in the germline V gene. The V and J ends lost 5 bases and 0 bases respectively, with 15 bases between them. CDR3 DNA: TGTGCCAGCAGCGCTTGGCGGGACCTTAGCACAGATACGCAGTATTTT. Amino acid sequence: CASSAWRDLSTDTQYF.

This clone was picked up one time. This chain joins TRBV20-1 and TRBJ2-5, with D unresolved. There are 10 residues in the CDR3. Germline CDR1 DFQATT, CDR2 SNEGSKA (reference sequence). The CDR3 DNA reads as TGCAGCCCTACGCGAGAGACCCAGTACTTC. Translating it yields CSPTRETQYF.

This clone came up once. The CDR3 DNA follows: TGTGCCAGCAGCAAAAACAGGGGGCTTGCTGGCTATGGCTACACCTTC. Amino acid sequence: CASSKNRGLAGYGYTF. The chain couples TRBV7-2 to TRBJ1-2, with 9 bases fitting TRBD1. Germline-derived CDR1 and CDR2 are SGHTA and FQGNSA. This CDR3 region has 16 residues. J was trimmed by 4 bases and V by 5 bases; bases with no gene match: 11.

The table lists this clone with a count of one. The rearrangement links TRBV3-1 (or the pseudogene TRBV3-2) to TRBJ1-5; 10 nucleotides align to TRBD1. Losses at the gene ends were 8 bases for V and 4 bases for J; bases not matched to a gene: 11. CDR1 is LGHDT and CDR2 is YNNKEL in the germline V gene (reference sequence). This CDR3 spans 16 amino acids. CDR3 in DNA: TGTGCCAGCGCCACCGGGGACAGGGGACGGAATCAGCCCCAGCATTTT. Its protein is CASATGDRGRNQPQHF.

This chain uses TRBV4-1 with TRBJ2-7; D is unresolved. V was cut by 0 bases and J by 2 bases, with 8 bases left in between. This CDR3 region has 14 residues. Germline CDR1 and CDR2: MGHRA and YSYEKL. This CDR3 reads CASSQEAGPYEQYF. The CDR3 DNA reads TGCGCCAGCAGCCAAGAAGCAGGCCCCTACGAGCAGTACTTC.

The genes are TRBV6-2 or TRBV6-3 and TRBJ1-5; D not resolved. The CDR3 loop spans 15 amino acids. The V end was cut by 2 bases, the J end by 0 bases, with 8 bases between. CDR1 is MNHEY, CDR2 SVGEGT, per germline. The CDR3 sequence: CASSYESASNQPQHF. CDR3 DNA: TGTGCCAGCAGTTACGAGTCCGCTAGCAATCAGCCCCAGCATTTT.

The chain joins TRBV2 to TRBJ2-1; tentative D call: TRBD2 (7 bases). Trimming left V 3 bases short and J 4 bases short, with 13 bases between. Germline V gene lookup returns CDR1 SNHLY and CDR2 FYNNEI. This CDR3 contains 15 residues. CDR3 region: CASSDTGGLYNEQFF. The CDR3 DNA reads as TGTGCCAGCAGTGATACCGGGGGGCTGTACAATGAGCAGTTCTTC.

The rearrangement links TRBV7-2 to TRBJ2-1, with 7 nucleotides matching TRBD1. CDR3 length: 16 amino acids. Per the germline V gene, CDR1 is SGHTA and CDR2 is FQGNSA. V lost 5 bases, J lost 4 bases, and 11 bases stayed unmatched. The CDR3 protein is CASSQATGEGYNEQFF. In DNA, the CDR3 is TGTGCCAGCAGCCAGGCCACAGGGGAAGGTTACAATGAGCAGTTCTTC.

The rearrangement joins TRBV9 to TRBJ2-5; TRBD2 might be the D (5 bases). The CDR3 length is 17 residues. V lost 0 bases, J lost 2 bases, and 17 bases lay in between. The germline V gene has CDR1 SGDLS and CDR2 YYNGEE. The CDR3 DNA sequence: TGTGCCAGCAGCGTAGGTCCCACGGACTCCGGGCAAGAGACCCAGTACTTC. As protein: CASSVGPTDSGQETQYF.

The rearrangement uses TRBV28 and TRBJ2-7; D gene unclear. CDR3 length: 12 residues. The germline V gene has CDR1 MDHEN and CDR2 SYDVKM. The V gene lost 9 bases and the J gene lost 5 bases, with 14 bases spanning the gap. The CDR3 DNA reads TGTGCCAGTAGATCGATGTACGACGAGCAGTACTTC. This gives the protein CASRSMYDEQYF. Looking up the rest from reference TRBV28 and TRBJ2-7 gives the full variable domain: DVKVTQSSRYLVKRTGEKVFLECVQDMDHENMFWYRQDPGLGLRLIYFSYDVKMKEKGDIPEGYSVSREKKERFSLILESASTNQTSMYLCASRSMYDEQYFGPGTRLTVT.

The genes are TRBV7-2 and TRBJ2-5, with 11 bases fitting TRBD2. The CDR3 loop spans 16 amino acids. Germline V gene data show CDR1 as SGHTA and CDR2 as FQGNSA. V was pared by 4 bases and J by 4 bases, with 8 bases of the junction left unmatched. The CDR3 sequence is CASSSRLAGSRETQYF. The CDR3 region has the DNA TGTGCCAGCAGCTCCCGACTAGCGGGGTCGAGAGAGACCCAGTACTTC.

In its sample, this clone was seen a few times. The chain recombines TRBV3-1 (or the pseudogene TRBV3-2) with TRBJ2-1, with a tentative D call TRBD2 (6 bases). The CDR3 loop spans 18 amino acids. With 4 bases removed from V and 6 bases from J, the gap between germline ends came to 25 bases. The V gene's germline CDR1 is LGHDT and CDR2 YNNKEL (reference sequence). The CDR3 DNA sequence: TGTGCCAGCAGCCCAGGAGTTTGGCGGGACCCGTCCCGCAATGAGCAGTTCTTC. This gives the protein CASSPGVWRDPSRNEQFF.

CDR3 protein: CALEKSRENTEAFF. DNA of the CDR3: TGTGCCCTCGAGAAAAGCAGGGAGAACACTGAAGCTTTCTTT. The chain recombines TRBV6-5 with TRBJ1-1, with a tentative D call TRBD1 (5 bases). Germline CDR1 is MNHEY and CDR2 is SVGAGI. The CDR3 is 14 residues long. Trimming cost V 11 bases and J 1 base, with 17 bases left between them.

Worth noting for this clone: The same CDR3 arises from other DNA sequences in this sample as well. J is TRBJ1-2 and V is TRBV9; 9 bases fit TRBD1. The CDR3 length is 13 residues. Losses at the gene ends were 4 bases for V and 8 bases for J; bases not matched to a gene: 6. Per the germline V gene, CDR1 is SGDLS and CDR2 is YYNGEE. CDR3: CASSTGQGDGYTF. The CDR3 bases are TGTGCCAGCAGCACGGGACAGGGAGACGGCTACACCTTC.

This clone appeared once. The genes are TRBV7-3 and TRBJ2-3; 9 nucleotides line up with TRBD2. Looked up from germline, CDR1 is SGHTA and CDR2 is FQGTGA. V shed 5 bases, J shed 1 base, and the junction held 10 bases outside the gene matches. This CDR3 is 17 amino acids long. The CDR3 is CASSPIGRTSGTDTQYF. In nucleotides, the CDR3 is TGTGCCAGCAGCCCAATTGGGCGGACTAGCGGCACAGATACGCAGTATTTT.

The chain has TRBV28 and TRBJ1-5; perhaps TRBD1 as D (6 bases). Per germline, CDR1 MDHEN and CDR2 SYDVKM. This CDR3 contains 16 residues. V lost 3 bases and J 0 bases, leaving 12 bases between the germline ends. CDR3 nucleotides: TGTGCCAGCAGTTTCCGGGGGGGCCCTAGCAATCAGCCCCAGCATTTT. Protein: CASSFRGGPSNQPQHF.

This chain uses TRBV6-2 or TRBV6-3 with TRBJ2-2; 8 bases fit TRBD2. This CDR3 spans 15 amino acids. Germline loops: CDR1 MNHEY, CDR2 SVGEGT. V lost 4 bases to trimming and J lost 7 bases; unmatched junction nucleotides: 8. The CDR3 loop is CASSFLGLAGGELFF. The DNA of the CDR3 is TGTGCCAGCAGTTTCTTAGGACTAGCCGGCGGGGAGCTGTTTTTT.

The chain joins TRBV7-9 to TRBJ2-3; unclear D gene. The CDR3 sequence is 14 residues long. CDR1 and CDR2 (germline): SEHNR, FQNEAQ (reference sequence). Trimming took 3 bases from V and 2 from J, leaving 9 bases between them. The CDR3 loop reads CASSLRLITDTQYF. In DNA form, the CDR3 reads TGTGCCAGCAGCTTGCGTCTGATCACAGATACGCAGTATTTT.

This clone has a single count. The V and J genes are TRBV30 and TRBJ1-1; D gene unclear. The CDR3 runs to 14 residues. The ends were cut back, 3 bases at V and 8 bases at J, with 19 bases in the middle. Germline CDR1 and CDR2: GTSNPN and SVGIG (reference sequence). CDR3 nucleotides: TGTGCCTGGAGATGGAGGGCAGAGCGGTTCGAAGCTTTCTTT. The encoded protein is CAWRWRAERFEAFF.

The CDR3 DNA reads as TGTGCCAGCAGCCAAGATCTGGGACACATAACGGGAAAACTGTTTTTT. Its protein product is CASSQDLGHITGKLFF. This rearrangement joins TRBV3-1 (or the pseudogene TRBV3-2) to TRBJ1-4, with a weak D call TRBD1 (6 bases). Per the germline V gene, CDR1 is LGHDT and CDR2 is YNNKEL (reference sequence). Trimming took 0 bases from V and 10 from J, leaving 18 bases between them. CDR3 length: 16 residues.

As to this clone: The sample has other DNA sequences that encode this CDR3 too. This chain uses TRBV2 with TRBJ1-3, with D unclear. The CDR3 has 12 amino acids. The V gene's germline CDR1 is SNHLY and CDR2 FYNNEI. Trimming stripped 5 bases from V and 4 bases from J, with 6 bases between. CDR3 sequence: CASSLEGNTIYF. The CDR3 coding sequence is TGTGCCAGCAGTTTAGAAGGAAACACCATATATTTT.

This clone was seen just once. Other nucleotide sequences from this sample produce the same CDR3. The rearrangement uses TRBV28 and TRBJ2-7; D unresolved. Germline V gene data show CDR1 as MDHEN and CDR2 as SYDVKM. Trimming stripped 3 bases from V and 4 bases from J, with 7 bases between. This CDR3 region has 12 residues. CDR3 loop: CASSFSLYEQYF. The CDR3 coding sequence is TGTGCCAGCAGTTTCTCCCTATACGAGCAGTACTTC.

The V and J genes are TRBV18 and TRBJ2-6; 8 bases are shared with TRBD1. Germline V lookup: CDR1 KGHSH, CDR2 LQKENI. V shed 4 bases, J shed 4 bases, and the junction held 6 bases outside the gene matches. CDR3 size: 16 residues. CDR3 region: CASSRLQGDGANVLTF. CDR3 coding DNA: TGTGCCAGCTCACGACTACAGGGGGACGGGGCCAACGTCCTGACTTTC.

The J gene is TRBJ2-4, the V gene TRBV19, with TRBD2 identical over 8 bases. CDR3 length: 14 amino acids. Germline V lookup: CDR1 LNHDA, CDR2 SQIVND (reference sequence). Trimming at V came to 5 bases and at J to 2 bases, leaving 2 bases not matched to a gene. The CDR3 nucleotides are TGTGCCAGTAGTGCGGGAGGTCCCAAAAACATTCAGTACTTC. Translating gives CASSAGGPKNIQYF.

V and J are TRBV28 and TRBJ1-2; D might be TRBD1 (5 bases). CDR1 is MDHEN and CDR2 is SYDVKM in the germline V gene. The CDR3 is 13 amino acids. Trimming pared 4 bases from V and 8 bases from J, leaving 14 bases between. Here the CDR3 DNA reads TGTGCCAGCAGTTCGTCCCGTTGGGGCGGCTACACCTTC. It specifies CASSSSRWGGYTF.